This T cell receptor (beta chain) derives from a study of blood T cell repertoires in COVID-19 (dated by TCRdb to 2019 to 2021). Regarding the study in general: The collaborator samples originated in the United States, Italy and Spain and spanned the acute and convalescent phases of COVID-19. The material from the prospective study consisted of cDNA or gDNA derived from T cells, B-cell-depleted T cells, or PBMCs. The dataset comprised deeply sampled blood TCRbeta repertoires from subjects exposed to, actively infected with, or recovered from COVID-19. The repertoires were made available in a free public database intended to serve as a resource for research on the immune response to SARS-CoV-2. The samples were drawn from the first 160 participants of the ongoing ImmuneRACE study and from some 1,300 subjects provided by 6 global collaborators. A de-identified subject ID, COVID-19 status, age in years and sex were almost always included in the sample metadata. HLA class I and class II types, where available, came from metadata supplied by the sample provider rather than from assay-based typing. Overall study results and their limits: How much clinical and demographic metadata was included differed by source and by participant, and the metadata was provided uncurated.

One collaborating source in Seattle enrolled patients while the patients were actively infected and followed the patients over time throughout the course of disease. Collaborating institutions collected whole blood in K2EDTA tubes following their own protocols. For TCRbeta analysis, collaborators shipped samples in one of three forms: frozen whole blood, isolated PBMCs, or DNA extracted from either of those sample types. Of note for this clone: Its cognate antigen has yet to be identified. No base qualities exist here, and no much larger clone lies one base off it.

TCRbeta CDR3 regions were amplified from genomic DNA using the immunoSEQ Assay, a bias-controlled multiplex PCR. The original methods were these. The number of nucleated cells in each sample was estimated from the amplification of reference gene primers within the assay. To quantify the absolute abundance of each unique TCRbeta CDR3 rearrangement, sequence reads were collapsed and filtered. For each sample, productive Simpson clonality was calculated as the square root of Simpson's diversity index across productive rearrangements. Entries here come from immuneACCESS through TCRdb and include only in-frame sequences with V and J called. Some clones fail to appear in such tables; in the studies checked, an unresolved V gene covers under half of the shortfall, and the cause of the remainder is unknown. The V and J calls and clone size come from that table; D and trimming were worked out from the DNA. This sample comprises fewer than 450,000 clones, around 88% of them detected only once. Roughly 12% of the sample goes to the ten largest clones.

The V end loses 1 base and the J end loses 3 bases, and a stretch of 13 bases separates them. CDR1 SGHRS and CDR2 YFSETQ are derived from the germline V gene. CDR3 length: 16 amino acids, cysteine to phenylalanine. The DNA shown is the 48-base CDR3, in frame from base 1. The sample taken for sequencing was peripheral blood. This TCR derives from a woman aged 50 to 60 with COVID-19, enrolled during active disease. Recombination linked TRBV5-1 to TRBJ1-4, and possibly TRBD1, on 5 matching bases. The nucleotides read TGCGCCAGCAGCTTGCGGCAGGGCAAAGCTAATGAAAAACTGTTTTTT. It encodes CASSLRQGKANEKLFF. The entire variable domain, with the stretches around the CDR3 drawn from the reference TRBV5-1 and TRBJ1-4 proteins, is KAGVTQTPRYLIKTRGQQVTLSCSPISGHRSVSWYQQTPGQGLQFLFEYFSETQRNKGNFPGRFSGRQFSNSRSEMNVSTLELGDSALYLCASSLRQGKANEKLFFGSGTQLSVL.